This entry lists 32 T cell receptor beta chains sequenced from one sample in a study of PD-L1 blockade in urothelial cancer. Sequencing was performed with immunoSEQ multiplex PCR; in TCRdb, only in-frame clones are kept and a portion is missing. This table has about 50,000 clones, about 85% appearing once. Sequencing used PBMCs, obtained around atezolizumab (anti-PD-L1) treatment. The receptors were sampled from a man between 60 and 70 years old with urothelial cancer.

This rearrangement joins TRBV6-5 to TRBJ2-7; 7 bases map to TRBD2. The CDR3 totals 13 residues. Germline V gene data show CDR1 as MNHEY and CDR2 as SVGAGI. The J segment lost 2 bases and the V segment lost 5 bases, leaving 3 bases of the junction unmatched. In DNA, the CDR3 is TGTGCCAGCAGTCGGGAGGCCACCTACGAGCAGTACTTC. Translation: CASSREATYEQYF.

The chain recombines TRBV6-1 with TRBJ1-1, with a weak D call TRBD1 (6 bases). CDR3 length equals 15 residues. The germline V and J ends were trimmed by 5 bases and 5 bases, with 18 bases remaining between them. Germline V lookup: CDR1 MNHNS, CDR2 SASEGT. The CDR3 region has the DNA TGTGCCAGCAGTCTCACCCAGGGGATCAGAACTGAAGCTTTCTTT. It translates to CASSLTQGIRTEAFF.

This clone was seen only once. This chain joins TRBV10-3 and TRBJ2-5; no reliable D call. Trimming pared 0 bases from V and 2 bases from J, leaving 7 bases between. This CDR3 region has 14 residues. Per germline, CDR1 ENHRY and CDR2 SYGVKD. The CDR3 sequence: CAISESPRQETQYF. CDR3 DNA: TGTGCCATCAGTGAGTCACCGAGACAAGAGACCCAGTACTTC.

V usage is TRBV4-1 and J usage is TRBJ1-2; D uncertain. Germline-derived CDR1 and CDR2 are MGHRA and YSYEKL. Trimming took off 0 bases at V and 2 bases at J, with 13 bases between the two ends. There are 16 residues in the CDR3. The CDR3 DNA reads TGCGCCAGCAGCCAAGAGTTATCAGTCTCAAACTATGGCTACACCTTC. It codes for CASSQELSVSNYGYTF.

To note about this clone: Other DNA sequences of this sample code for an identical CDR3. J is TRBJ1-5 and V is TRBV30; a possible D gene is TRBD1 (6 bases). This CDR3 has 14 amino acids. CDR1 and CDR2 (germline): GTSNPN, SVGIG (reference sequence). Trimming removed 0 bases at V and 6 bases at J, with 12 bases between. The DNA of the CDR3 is TGTGCCTGGAGTGTAGGGGGGGCTGGTCAGCCCCAGCATTTT. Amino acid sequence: CAWSVGGAGQPQHF.

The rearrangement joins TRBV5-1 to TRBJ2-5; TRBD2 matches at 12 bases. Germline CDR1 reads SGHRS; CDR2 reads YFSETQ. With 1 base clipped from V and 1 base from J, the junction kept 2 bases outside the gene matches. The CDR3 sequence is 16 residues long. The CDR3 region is CASSLTSGGTQETQYF. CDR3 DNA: TGCGCCAGCAGCTTGACTAGCGGGGGGACCCAAGAGACCCAGTACTTC. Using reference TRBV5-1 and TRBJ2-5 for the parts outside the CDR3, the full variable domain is KAGVTQTPRYLIKTRGQQVTLSCSPISGHRSVSWYQQTPGQGLQFLFEYFSETQRNKGNFPGRFSGRQFSNSRSEMNVSTLELGDSALYLCASSLTSGGTQETQYFGPGTRLLVL.

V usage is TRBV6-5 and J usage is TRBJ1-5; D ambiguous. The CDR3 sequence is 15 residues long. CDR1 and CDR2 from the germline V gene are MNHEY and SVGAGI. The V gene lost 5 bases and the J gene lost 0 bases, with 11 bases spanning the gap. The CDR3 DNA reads TGTGCCAGCAGTCCACTCTTTGGTAGCAATCAGCCCCAGCATTTT. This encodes CASSPLFGSNQPQHF.

For the CDR3, the DNA is TGTGCCAGCAGTGTGAGGTTAAGTAGGTCCTACGAGCAGTACTTC. It translates to CASSVRLSRSYEQYF. The chain combines TRBV2 with TRBJ2-7; D uncertain. With 4 bases removed from V and 1 base from J, the gap between germline ends came to 14 bases. Per the germline V gene, CDR1 is SNHLY and CDR2 is FYNNEI. This CDR3 contains 15 residues. The entire variable domain, with the rest obtained from reference TRBV2 and TRBJ2-7, is as follows: EPEVTQTPSHQVTQMGQEVILRCVPISNHLYFYWYRQILGQKVEFLVSFYNNEISEKSEIFDDQFSVERPDGSNFTLKIRSTKLEDSAMYFCASSVRLSRSYEQYFGPGTRLTVT.

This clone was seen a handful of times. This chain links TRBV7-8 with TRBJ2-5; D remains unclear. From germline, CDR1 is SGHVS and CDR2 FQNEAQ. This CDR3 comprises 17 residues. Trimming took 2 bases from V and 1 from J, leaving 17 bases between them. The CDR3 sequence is CASSLRETLSGQETQYF. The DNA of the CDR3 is TGTGCCAGCAGCTTAAGAGAGACACTTTCCGGCCAAGAGACCCAGTACTTC.

DNA for the CDR3: TGTGCCAGCGGAGGGCGGGCGAACACCGGGGAGCTGTTTTTT. Residues: CASGGRANTGELFF. V gene TRBV2 combines with J gene TRBJ2-2, with D tentatively TRBD2 (6 bases). Trimming stripped 8 bases from V and 0 bases from J, with 10 bases between. This CDR3 comprises 14 residues. CDR1 is SNHLY and CDR2 is FYNNEI in the germline V gene.

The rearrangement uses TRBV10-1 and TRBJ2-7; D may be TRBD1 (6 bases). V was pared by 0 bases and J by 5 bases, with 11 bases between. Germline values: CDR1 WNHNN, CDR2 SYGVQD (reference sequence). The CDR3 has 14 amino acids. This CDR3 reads CASSESNRVHEQYF. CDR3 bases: TGCGCCAGCAGTGAGTCGAACAGGGTTCACGAGCAGTACTTC.

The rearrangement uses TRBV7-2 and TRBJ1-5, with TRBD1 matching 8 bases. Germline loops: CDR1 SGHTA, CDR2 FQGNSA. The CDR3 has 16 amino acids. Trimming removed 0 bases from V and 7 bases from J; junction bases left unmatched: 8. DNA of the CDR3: TGTGCCAGCAGCTTAGCGGACAGGGTCCTTCCACAGCCCCAGCATTTT. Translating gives CASSLADRVLPQPQHF.

The CDR3 sequence: CASSRSASQETQYF. The CDR3 DNA follows: TGTGCCAGCAGTAGGAGTGCTTCCCAAGAGACCCAGTACTTC. The J gene is TRBJ2-5, the V gene TRBV27; the D is unclear. Germline values: CDR1 MNHEY, CDR2 SMNVEV (reference sequence). V lost 5 bases to trimming and J lost 1 base, with 11 bases between them. The length of the CDR3 is 14 residues.

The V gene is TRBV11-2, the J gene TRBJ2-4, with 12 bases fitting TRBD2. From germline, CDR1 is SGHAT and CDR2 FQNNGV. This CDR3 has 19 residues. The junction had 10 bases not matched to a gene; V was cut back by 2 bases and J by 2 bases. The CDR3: CASSLNRPSGGASKNIQYF. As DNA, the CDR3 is TGTGCCAGCAGCTTAAATCGGCCTAGCGGGGGGGCCTCCAAAAACATTCAGTACTTC. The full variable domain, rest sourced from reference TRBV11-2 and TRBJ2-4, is EAGVAQSPRYKIIEKRQSVAFWCNPISGHATLYWYQQILGQGPKLLIQFQNNGVVDDSQLPKDRFSAERLKGVDSTLKIQPAKLEDSAVYLCASSLNRPSGGASKNIQYFGAGTRLSVL.

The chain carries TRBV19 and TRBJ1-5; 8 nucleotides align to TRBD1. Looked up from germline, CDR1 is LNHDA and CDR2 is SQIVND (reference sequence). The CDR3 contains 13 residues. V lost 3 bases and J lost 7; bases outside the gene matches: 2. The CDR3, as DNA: TGTGCCAGTAGTATGGACAGGGACCAGCCCCAGCATTTT. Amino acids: CASSMDRDQPQHF.

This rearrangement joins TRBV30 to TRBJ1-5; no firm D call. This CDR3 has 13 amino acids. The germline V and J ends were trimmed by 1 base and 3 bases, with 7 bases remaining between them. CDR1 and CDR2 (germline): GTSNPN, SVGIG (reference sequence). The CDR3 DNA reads TGTGCCTGGAGTGGAGACTCCAATCAGCCCCAGCATTTT. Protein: CAWSGDSNQPQHF.

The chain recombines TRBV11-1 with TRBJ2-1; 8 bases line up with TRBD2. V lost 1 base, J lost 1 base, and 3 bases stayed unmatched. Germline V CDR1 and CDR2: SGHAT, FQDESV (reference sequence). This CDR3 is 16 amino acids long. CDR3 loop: CASSLDSSGSYNEQFF. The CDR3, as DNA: TGTGCCAGCAGCTTAGACTCTAGCGGGTCCTACAATGAGCAGTTCTTC.

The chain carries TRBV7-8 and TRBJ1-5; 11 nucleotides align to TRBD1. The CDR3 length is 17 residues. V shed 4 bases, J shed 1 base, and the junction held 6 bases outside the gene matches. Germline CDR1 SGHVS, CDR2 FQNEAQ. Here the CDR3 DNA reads TGTGCCAGCAGCTCCTGGACAGGGGGCGCGAGCAATCAGCCCCAGCATTTT. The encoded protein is CASSSWTGGASNQPQHF.

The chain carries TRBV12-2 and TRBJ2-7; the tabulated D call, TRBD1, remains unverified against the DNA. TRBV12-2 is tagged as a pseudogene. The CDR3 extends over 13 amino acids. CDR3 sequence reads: CASRNRGPYEQYF. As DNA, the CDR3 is TGTGCAAGTCGCAACAGGGGGCCCTACGAGCAGTACTTC.

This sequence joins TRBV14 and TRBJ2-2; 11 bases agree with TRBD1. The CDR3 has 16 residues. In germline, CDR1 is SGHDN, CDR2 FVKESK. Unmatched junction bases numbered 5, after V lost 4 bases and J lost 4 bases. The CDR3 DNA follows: TGTGCCAGCAGCCTCTCCGGGACAGGGGGCACCGGGGAGCTGTTTTTT. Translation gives CASSLSGTGGTGELFF.

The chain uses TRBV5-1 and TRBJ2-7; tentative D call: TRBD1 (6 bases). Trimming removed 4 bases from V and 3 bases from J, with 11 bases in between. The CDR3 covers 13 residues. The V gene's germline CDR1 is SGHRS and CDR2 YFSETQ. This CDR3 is CASSPRDNYEQYF. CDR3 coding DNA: TGCGCCAGCAGCCCCCGGGACAACTACGAGCAGTACTTC. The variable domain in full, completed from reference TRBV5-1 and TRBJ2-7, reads KAGVTQTPRYLIKTRGQQVTLSCSPISGHRSVSWYQQTPGQGLQFLFEYFSETQRNKGNFPGRFSGRQFSNSRSEMNVSTLELGDSALYLCASSPRDNYEQYFGPGTRLTVT.

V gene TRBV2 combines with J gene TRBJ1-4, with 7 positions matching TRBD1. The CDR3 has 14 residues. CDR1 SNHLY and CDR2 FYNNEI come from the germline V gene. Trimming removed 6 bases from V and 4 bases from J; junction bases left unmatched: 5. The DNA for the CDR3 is TGTGCCAGCAGCGGGGGACAGATTAATGAAAAACTGTTTTTT. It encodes CASSGGQINEKLFF.

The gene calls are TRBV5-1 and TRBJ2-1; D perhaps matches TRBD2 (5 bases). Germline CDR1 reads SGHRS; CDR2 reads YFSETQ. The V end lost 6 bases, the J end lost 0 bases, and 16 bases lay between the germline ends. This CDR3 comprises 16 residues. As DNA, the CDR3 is TGCGCCAGCACCTCCGAGGGCGGGTTCTCCTACAATGAGCAGTTCTTC. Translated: CASTSEGGFSYNEQFF.

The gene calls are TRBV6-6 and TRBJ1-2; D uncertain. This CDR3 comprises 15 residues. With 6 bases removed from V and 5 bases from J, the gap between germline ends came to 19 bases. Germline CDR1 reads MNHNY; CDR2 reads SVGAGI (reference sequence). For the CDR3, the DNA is TGTGCCAGCAGCCAGACGGAGGCGAGCATTTATGGCTACACCTTC. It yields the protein CASSQTEASIYGYTF.

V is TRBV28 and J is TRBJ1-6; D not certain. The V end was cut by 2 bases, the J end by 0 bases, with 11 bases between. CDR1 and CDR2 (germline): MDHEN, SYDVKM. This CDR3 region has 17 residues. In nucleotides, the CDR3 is TGTGCCAGCAGTTTACCCTCGGAGAGCTCCTATAATTCACCCCTCCACTTT. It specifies CASSLPSESSYNSPLHF.

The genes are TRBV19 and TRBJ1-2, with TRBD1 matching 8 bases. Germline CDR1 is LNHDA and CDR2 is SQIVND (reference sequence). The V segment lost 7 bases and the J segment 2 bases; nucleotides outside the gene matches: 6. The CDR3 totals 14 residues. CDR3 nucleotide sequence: TGTGCCAGTAACGACAGGGGCCTAAACTATGGCTACACCTTC. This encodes CASNDRGLNYGYTF. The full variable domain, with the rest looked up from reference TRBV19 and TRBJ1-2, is DGGITQSPKYLFRKEGQNVTLSCEQNLNHDAMYWYRQDPGQGLRLIYYSQIVNDFQKGDIAEGYSVSREKKESFPLTVTSAQKNPTAFYLCASNDRGLNYGYTFGSGTRLTVV.

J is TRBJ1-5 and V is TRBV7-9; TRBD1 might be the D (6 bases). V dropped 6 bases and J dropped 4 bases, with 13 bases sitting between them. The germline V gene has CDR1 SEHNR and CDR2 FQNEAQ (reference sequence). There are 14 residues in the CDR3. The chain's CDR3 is CASSLLGANQPQHF. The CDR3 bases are TGTGCCAGCAGTCTCCTGGGGGCGAATCAGCCCCAGCATTTT.

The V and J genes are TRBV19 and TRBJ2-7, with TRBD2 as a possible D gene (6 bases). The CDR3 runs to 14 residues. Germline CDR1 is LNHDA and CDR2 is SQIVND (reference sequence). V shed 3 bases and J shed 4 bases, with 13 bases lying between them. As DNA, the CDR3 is TGTGCCAGTAGTATGGCGGGACTCCAATACGAGCAGTACTTC. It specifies CASSMAGLQYEQYF. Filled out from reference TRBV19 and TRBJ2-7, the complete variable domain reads DGGITQSPKYLFRKEGQNVTLSCEQNLNHDAMYWYRQDPGQGLRLIYYSQIVNDFQKGDIAEGYSVSREKKESFPLTVTSAQKNPTAFYLCASSMAGLQYEQYFGPGTRLTVT.

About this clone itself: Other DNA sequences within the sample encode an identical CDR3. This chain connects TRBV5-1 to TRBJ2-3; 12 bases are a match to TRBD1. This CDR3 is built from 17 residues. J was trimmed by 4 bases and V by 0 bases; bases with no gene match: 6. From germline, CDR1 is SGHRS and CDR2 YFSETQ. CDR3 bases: TGCGCCAGCAGCTTGGCGGGACAGGGGGCGGGCGCAGATACGCAGTATTTT. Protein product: CASSLAGQGAGADTQYF.

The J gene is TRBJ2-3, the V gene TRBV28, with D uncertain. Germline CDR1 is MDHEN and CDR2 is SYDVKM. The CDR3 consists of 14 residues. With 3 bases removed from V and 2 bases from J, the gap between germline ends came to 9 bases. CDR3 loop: CASSFVIPTDTQYF. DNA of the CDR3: TGTGCCAGCAGTTTTGTTATTCCCACAGATACGCAGTATTTT.

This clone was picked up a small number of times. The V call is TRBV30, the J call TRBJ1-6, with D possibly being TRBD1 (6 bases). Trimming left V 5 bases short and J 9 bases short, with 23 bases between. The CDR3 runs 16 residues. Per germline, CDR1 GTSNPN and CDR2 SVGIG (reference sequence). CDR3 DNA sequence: TGTGCCTGGGCCGCCTTGACAGGTCGTTTAGGTTCACCCCTCCACTTT. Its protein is CAWAALTGRLGSPLHF.

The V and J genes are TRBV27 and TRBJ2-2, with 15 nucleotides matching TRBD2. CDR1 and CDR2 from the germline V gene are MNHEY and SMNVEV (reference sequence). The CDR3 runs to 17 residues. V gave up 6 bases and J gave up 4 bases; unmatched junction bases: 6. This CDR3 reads CASRRTSGGGVTGELFF. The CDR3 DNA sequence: TGTGCCAGCAGGAGGACTAGCGGGGGGGGCGTCACCGGGGAGCTGTTTTTT.